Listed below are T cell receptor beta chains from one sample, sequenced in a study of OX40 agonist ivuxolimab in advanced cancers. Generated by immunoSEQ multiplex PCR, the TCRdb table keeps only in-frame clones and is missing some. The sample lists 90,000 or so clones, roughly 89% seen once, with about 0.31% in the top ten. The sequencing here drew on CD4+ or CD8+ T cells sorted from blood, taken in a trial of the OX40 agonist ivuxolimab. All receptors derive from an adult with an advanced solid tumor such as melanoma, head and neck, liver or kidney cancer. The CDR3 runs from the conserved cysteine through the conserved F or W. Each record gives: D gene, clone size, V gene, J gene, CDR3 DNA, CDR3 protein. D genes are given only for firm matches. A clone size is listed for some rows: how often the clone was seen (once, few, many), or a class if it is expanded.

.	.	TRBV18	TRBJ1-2	TGTGCCAGCTCACCGGGAGTTAACTATGGCTACACCTTC	CASSPGVNYGYTF
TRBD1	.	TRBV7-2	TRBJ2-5	TGTGCCAGCAGCTTAAGAGGGGGCCTTGTGAGAGAGACCCAGTACTTC	CASSLRGGLVRETQYF
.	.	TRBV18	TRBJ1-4	TGTGCCAGCTCACCAAGTAGCGGTTTTAATGAAAAACTGTTTTTT	CASSPSSGFNEKLFF
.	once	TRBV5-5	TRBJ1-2	TGTGCCAGCAGCTTGGAAAGTTGGGGTGGCTACACCTTC	CASSLESWGGYTF
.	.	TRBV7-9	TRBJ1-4	TGTGCCAGCAGCCCGGACGGGGGGAGAAGCTGGGAAAAACTGTTTTTT	CASSPDGGRSWEKLFF
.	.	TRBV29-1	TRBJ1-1	TGCAGCGTTGCAGTAAACACTGAAGCTTTCTTT	CSVAVNTEAFF
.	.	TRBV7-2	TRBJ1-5	TGTGCCAGCAGCTCGGAAGGGGGTCGGCAGCCCCAGCATTTT	CASSSEGGRQPQHF
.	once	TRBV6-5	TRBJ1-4	TGTGCCAGCAGTTACTCCGACCCGGACCTTGAAAAACTGTTTTTT	CASSYSDPDLEKLFF
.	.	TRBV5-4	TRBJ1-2	TGTGCCAGCAGCCCCGACAGGCTAAACTATGGCTACACCTTC	CASSPDRLNYGYTF
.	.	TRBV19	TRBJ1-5	TGTGCCAGTAGTACCCTTCTCTATAGCAATCAGCCCCAGCATTTT	CASSTLLYSNQPQHF
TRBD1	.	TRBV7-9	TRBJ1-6	TGTGCCAGCGGCACCCTTGTGGGGAGGACAGGGAATTCACCCCTCCACTTT	CASGTLVGRTGNSPLHF
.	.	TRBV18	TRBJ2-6	TGTGCCAGCCAGACCTCTGGGGCCAACGTCCTGACTTTC	CASQTSGANVLTF
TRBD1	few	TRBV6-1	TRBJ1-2	TGTGCCAGCAGTGACACCGGGACAGGGGAGAGCACCTTC	CASSDTGTGESTF
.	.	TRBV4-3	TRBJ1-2	TGCGCCAGCAGCCAAGGCGAATCTCGGGGTGGCTACACCTTC	CASSQGESRGGYTF
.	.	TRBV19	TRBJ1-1	TGTGCCAGTAAGCGGGGGGCCACCGATAGGAACACTGAAGCTTTCTTT	CASKRGATDRNTEAFF
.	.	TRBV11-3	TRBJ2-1	TGTGCCAGCAGCTTAGAGGGGGACAATGAGCAGTTCTTC	CASSLEGDNEQFF
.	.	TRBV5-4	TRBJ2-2	TGTGCCAGCAGCGTCCCGGACACCGGGGAGCTGTTTTTT	CASSVPDTGELFF
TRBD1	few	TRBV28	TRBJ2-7	TGTGCCGCACGGCCCCCTGGGACAGCCTACGAGCAGTACTTC	CAARPPGTAYEQYF
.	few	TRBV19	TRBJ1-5	TGTGCCAGTAGTACGTGGAGCCGCGGAGGCAATCAGCCCCAGCATTTT	CASSTWSRGGNQPQHF
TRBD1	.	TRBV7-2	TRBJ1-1	TGTGCCAGCACCCCCCGCGCAGGGGGCAGGAACACTGAAGCTTTCTTT	CASTPRAGGRNTEAFF
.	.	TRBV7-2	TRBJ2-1	TGTGCCAGCAGCAGACGGGGACCCTACAATGAGCAGTTCTTC	CASSRRGPYNEQFF
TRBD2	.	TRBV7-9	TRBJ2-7	TGTGCCAGCAGCCCCGGAGCGGGGGGGAACTCCTACGAGCAGTACTTC	CASSPGAGGNSYEQYF
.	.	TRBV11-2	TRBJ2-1	TGTGCCAGCGTGGCAGGCGGGGGACATTTCAATGAGCAGTTCTTC	CASVAGGGHFNEQFF
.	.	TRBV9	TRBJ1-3	TGTGCCAGCAGCCCGCGGCCCTACTCTGGAAACACCATATATTTT	CASSPRPYSGNTIYF
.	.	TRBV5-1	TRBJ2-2	TGCGCCAGCAGCCCCCCACAGGACGGGAACACCGGGGAGCTGTTTTTT	CASSPPQDGNTGELFF
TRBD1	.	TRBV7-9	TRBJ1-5	TGTGCCAGCAGCGCGAGACAGGGTCTCAGCAATCAGCCCCAGCATTTT	CASSARQGLSNQPQHF
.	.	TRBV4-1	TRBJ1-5	TGCGCCAGCAGTAAGGGTTATAGCAATCAGCCCCAGCATTTT	CASSKGYSNQPQHF
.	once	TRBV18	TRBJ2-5	TGTGCCAGCTCACCTCCTTCCGTGGGGGAGACCCAGTACTTC	CASSPPSVGETQYF
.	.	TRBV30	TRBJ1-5	TGTGCCGGGGGACGGAGCAATCAGCCCCAGCATTTT	CAGGRSNQPQHF
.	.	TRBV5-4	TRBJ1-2	TGTGCCAGCAGCCCGATATGGGGATATGGCTACACCTTC	CASSPIWGYGYTF
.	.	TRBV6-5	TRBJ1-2	TGTGCCAGCAGTCTGGACAGCGAGGAGCGCGGCTACACCTTC	CASSLDSEERGYTF
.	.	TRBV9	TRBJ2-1	TGTGCCAGCAGCGTAGGGAGCGGCACCTACAATGAGCAGTTCTTC	CASSVGSGTYNEQFF
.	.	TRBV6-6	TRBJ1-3	TGTGCCAGCAGTCCCGGACGCTCTGGAAACACCATATATTTT	CASSPGRSGNTIYF
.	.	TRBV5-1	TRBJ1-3	TGCGCCAGCAGCCCTGCGGGGGGAAACACCATATATTTT	CASSPAGGNTIYF
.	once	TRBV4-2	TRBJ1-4	TGTGCCAGCAGCCCGGAGTTAGAGAGTGGTGAAAAACTGTTTTTT	CASSPELESGEKLFF
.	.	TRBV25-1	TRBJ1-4	TGTGCCAGCAGTGAGGTCGAACACCCAACTAATGAAAAACTGTTTTTT	CASSEVEHPTNEKLFF
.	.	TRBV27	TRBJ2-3	TGTGCCAGCATCCCCCTTCGAGGAGATACGCAGTATTTT	CASIPLRGDTQYF